This TCR beta chain was observed in a study of control samples from healthy donors and cancer patients (dated by TCRdb to about 2020). Libraries came from the immunoSEQ multiplex PCR assay. The immuneACCESS repertoire file appears here via TCRdb, limited to in-frame rearrangements. These files lack a portion of the clones; in checked studies, under half of the deficit traces to unresolved V genes, and the cause of the others is not known. The sample has around 140,000 clones on record, 80% to 95% of them singletons. The top ten clonotypes cover roughly 5.7% of the sample. Regarding this clone: Which antigen it targets is not known. No much larger clone exists at a distance of one base, and base qualities are not known.

The junction carries 21 bases between V and J, which are trimmed by 0 bases and 0 bases respectively. Inclusive of the bounding cysteine and phenylalanine, the CDR3 is 20 residues long. Just the 60-base CDR3 DNA is kept, in frame starting at base 1. The chain uses TRBV23-1 and TRBJ2-1; the D gene is perhaps TRBD1, on 6 matching bases. TRBV23-1 is reported as an ORF; its role is uncertain. Sequencing was done on a sample of blood. This sequence was found in a man between 18 and 29 years old in good health. The DNA sequence is TGCGCCAGCAGTCAATCCACCGTATTACAGGGTGGTGTCTCCTACAATGAGCAGTTCTTC. Its translation is CASSQSTVLQGGVSYNEQFF.